The next 10 T cell receptor beta chains were all read from a single sample in a study of cytomegalovirus exposure and HLA in healthy donors. TCRdb's table, derived via immunoSEQ multiplex PCR, lists solely in-frame clones and lacks some. The sample has about 74,000 clones, around 95% seen once. Sequenced input: PBMCs. These receptor sequences come from a young woman in good health and CMV-seropositive.

This clone came up once. The V gene is TRBV7-9, the J gene TRBJ2-7; no firm D call. Trimming took 0 bases from V and 3 from J, leaving 9 bases between them. The CDR3 is made up of 14 amino acids. CDR1 is SEHNR and CDR2 is FQNEAQ in the germline V gene (reference sequence). DNA for the CDR3: TGTGCCAGCAGCTTAGCGGGCGAAAGCTACGAGCAGTACTTC. Its translation: CASSLAGESYEQYF.

The V call is TRBV6-5, the J call TRBJ1-4, with TRBD1 matching over 10 bases. Germline CDR1 and CDR2: MNHEY and SVGAGI. Unmatched junction bases numbered 3, after V lost 0 bases and J lost 8 bases. The CDR3 contains 15 residues. The CDR3 here is CASSYSGQGREKLFF. CDR3 nucleotides: TGTGCCAGCAGTTACTCGGGACAGGGGAGAGAAAAACTGTTTTTT.

V usage is TRBV16 and J usage is TRBJ1-5; possibly TRBD1 for D (6 bases). V gave up 3 bases and J gave up 2 bases, with 14 bases separating them. The germline CDR1 and CDR2 sequences are KGHSY and FQNENV. The CDR3 totals 16 residues. CDR3 nucleotide sequence: TGTGCCAGCAGCCAGCACAGGGTAGTAGGCAATCAGCCCCAGCATTTT. Its protein is CASSQHRVVGNQPQHF.

The chain carries TRBV13 and TRBJ2-1; a possible D gene is TRBD1 (6 bases). The germline V and J ends were trimmed by 7 bases and 6 bases, with 19 bases remaining between them. Per the germline V gene, CDR1 is PRHDT and CDR2 is FYEKMQ (reference sequence). The CDR3 spans 15 residues. In DNA, the CDR3 is TGTGCCAGCACCGAATGGGGGCAGCCAATCAATGAGCAGTTCTTC. It translates to CASTEWGQPINEQFF.

The chain joins TRBV30 to TRBJ2-1; a possible D gene is TRBD2 (5 bases). The CDR3 is 14 amino acids. V was trimmed by 0 bases and J by 5 bases, leaving 11 bases between them. CDR1 and CDR2 (germline): GTSNPN, SVGIG (reference sequence). The CDR3 region is CAWSVGGSNNEQFF. Written as DNA, the CDR3 is TGTGCCTGGAGTGTTGGTGGGAGTAACAATGAGCAGTTCTTC.

The V gene is TRBV4-1, the J gene TRBJ2-3, with D unresolved. The V end lost 1 base, the J end lost 5 bases, and 16 bases lay between the germline ends. Germline CDR1 MGHRA, CDR2 YSYEKL. The CDR3 extends over 16 amino acids. CDR3 in amino acids: CASSQVLHPQRDTQYF. CDR3 bases: TGCGCCAGCAGCCAAGTCCTACACCCCCAGCGAGATACGCAGTATTTT.

V and J are TRBV2 and TRBJ1-5; tentatively, D is TRBD1 (5 bases). The V gene lost 4 bases and the J gene lost 9 bases, with 19 bases spanning the gap. Germline CDR1 is SNHLY and CDR2 is FYNNEI. The CDR3 loop spans 15 amino acids. The CDR3 is CASSASVGGWGPQHF. The CDR3 coding sequence is TGTGCCAGCAGTGCATCGGTGGGGGGTTGGGGGCCCCAGCATTTT.

CDR3 sequence (DNA): TGTGCCAGCAGCGATGGCGGTGACTATGGCTACACCTTC. This gives the protein CASSDGGDYGYTF. The rearrangement links TRBV14 to TRBJ1-2, with D uncertain. The CDR3 extends over 13 amino acids. From germline, CDR1 is SGHDN and CDR2 FVKESK. V was trimmed by 5 bases and J by 3 bases, leaving 10 bases between them.

The chain links TRBV2 to TRBJ1-2, with 7 bases aligning to TRBD1. With V trimmed by 3 bases and J by 7 bases, 5 bases remained unmatched. Germline assignment: CDR1 SNHLY and CDR2 FYNNEI. This CDR3 region has 13 residues. The DNA for the CDR3 is TGTGCCAGCAGTGAGGAGACAGGGTTTGGCTACACCTTC. Protein product: CASSEETGFGYTF.

The chain uses TRBV5-6 and TRBJ1-2; TRBD1 aligns across 7 bases. This CDR3 spans 14 amino acids. The V gene end was trimmed by 4 bases and the J gene end by 3 bases; junction bases not matched to a gene: 6. The V gene's germline CDR1 is SGHDT and CDR2 YYEEEE. CDR3 sequence (DNA): TGTGCCAGCAGCCCGGGACAGCGAGACTATGGCTACACCTTC. It codes for CASSPGQRDYGYTF. Full variable domain (outside the CDR3, taken from reference TRBV5-6 and TRBJ1-2): DAGVTQSPTHLIKTRGQQVTLRCSPKSGHDTVSWYQQALGQGPQFIFQYYEEEERQRGNFPDRFSGHQFPNYSSELNVNALLLGDSALYLCASSPGQRDYGYTFGSGTRLTVV.